The 30 T cell receptor beta chains in this list originate from one sample, sequenced in a study of blood T cell repertoires in COVID-19 (dated by TCRdb to about 2020). Receptor libraries were prepared by the immunoSEQ multiplex PCR assay. Drawn from immuneACCESS, this table holds only the in-frame rearrangements with V and J called that TCRdb kept. Clones are partly lost; checked studies trace under half to an unresolved V gene and leave the rest unexplained. This sample comprises 300,000 to 350,000 clones, roughly 90% of them detected only once. Together, the top ten hold about 7.3% of the sample. The sequenced material came from peripheral blood. The source of these receptors is a woman between 70 and 85 years old with COVID-19, enrolled during active disease.

The V gene is TRBV4-1, the J gene TRBJ1-2, with a possible D match to TRBD1 (6 bases). Germline V lookup: CDR1 MGHRA, CDR2 YSYEKL. The length of the CDR3 is 15 residues. V gave up 4 bases and J gave up 7 bases, with 19 bases separating them. CDR3 DNA: TGCGCCAGCAGCCTATTGACAGGAGCCAGGGGTGGCTACACCTTC. Translating it yields CASSLLTGARGGYTF.

The chain couples TRBV5-1 to TRBJ2-7, with 7 bases lining up with TRBD1. Losses at the gene ends were 4 bases for V and 0 bases for J; bases not matched to a gene: 19. The CDR3 length is 19 residues. Germline V gene data show CDR1 as SGHRS and CDR2 as YFSETQ. Written as DNA, the CDR3 is TGCGCCAGCAGCCAGTACCTTGGGACAGAAGGCTGGAGCTCCTACGAGCAGTACTTC. Its protein is CASSQYLGTEGWSSYEQYF.

This clone was detected a few times. This chain links TRBV4-1 with TRBJ2-7; D is unclear. Germline-derived CDR1 and CDR2 are MGHRA and YSYEKL. V lost 1 base, J lost 4 bases, and 5 bases lay in between. The CDR3 length is 12 residues. The CDR3 region has the DNA TGCGCCAGCAGCCAAGGTTCGTACGAGCAGTACTTC. It codes for CASSQGSYEQYF.

This rearrangement joins TRBV7-9 to TRBJ2-1, with unresolved D. V gave up 5 bases and J gave up 0 bases, with 11 bases separating them. The CDR3 totals 15 residues. CDR1 is SEHNR, CDR2 FQNEAQ, per germline (reference sequence). The CDR3 is CASSPLGTSYNEQFF. Written as DNA, the CDR3 is TGTGCCAGCAGCCCCCTCGGTACCTCCTACAATGAGCAGTTCTTC.

The rearrangement uses TRBV5-4 and TRBJ2-6; D not resolved. The CDR3 runs 15 residues. V lost 4 bases, J lost 2 bases, and 10 bases lay in between. Germline CDR1 and CDR2: SGHNT and YYREEE (reference sequence). For the CDR3, the DNA is TGTGCCAGCAGCGCCTACCAAGCTGGGGCCAACGTCCTGACTTTC. Its protein is CASSAYQAGANVLTF.

The rearrangement uses TRBV5-4 and TRBJ1-2; D is uncertain. This CDR3 is 13 amino acids long. Trimming took off 0 bases at V and 3 bases at J, with 6 bases between the two ends. The germline V gene encodes CDR1 SGHNT and CDR2 YYREEE (reference sequence). The CDR3 region has the DNA TGTGCCAGCAGCTTGGGCGTTGACTATGGCTACACCTTC. Amino acid sequence: CASSLGVDYGYTF.

The J gene is TRBJ1-4, the V gene TRBV7-2, with 8 bases lining up with TRBD1. Germline V gene lookup returns CDR1 SGHTA and CDR2 FQGNSA. This CDR3 comprises 16 residues. J lost 4 bases, V lost 4 bases, and 8 bases had no gene match. The CDR3, as DNA: TGTGCCAGCAGCTCCTCAACCGACAGGGGTAATGAAAAACTGTTTTTT. This sequence encodes CASSSSTDRGNEKLFF.

The chain couples TRBV5-6 to TRBJ1-1; the D gene is possibly TRBD1 (5 bases). V lost 4 bases and J lost 10, with 17 bases in between. Germline V lookup: CDR1 SGHDT, CDR2 YYEEEE. The CDR3 sequence is 13 residues long. CDR3 in amino acids: CASSRDREGRAFF. The CDR3 region has the DNA TGTGCCAGCAGCCGAGACAGAGAAGGTCGAGCTTTCTTT.

This chain uses TRBV7-2 with TRBJ2-3; 11 nucleotides agree with TRBD1. This CDR3 has 19 amino acids. J lost 0 bases, V lost 5 bases, and 13 bases had no gene match. Germline CDR1 SGHTA, CDR2 FQGNSA. The CDR3 loop reads CASSGIRDRGGYSTDTQYF. Written as DNA, the CDR3 is TGTGCCAGCAGCGGTATCCGGGACAGGGGGGGCTATAGCACAGATACGCAGTATTTT.

V usage is TRBV5-1 and J usage is TRBJ2-3, with TRBD2 identical over 9 bases. In germline, CDR1 is SGHRS, CDR2 YFSETQ. The ends lost 4 bases at V and 0 bases at J; junction bases unmatched: 3. There are 15 residues in the CDR3. In nucleotides, the CDR3 is TGCGCCAGCAGCAGCGGGGGGTCTAGCACAGATACGCAGTATTTT. The encoded protein is CASSSGGSSTDTQYF.

With regard to this clone: Other DNA variants within this sample encode the same CDR3. The chain joins TRBV20-1 to TRBJ1-2; TRBD1 is a possible D gene (5 bases). Looked up from germline, CDR1 is DFQATT and CDR2 is SNEGSKA (reference sequence). The ends were cut back, 6 bases at V and 5 bases at J, with 7 bases in the middle. This CDR3 comprises 10 residues. In DNA, the CDR3 is TGCAGTGCCCGGGGGTATGGCTACACCTTC. This sequence encodes CSARGYGYTF.

This rearrangement joins TRBV19 to TRBJ1-6; D is perhaps TRBD1 (5 bases). V was cut by 7 bases and J by 7 bases, with 17 bases left in between. The CDR3 consists of 15 residues. Germline loops: CDR1 LNHDA, CDR2 SQIVND (reference sequence). The CDR3 sequence is CASNRGETANSPLHF. CDR3 nucleotide sequence: TGTGCCAGTAACCGGGGGGAAACAGCAAATTCACCCCTCCACTTT.

This clone has just one count. The rearrangement joins TRBV5-6 to TRBJ2-7, with TRBD2 as a possible D gene (5 bases). Per the germline V gene, CDR1 is SGHDT and CDR2 is YYEEEE. The CDR3 runs to 15 residues. V was pared by 5 bases and J by 0 bases, with 15 bases between. The CDR3 DNA is TGTGCCAGCAGGCAACGGGGTCTCAGCTCCTACGAGCAGTACTTC. It translates to CASRQRGLSSYEQYF.

This chain connects TRBV7-2 to TRBJ2-7, with 7 bases identical to TRBD2. CDR1 and CDR2 (germline): SGHTA, FQGNSA. The V gene end was trimmed by 5 bases and the J gene end by 6 bases; junction bases not matched to a gene: 4. CDR3 size: 12 residues. CDR3 in amino acids: CASSPTGGEQYF. CDR3 DNA: TGTGCCAGCAGCCCAACGGGGGGCGAGCAGTACTTC.

This clone was recorded a few times. The V call is TRBV7-2, the J call TRBJ1-1; a weak D match, TRBD1 (5 bases). CDR3 length: 14 residues. Germline lookup yields CDR1 SGHTA and CDR2 FQGNSA. V lost 5 bases, J lost 3 bases, and 13 bases lay in between. CDR3 DNA sequence: TGTGCCAGCAGCCCCCAATGGGGGGACACTGAAGCTTTCTTT. Residues: CASSPQWGDTEAFF.

This clone came up many times. The chain carries TRBV2 and TRBJ1-5, with 9 bases that match TRBD1. The J segment lost 6 bases and the V segment lost 5 bases, leaving 8 bases of the junction unmatched. The CDR3 covers 15 residues. CDR1 SNHLY and CDR2 FYNNEI come from the germline V gene. The CDR3 bases are TGTGCCAGCAGTCGGGAACAGGGGGCGATTCAGCCCCAGCATTTT. It encodes CASSREQGAIQPQHF.

The V call is TRBV3-1 (or the pseudogene TRBV3-2), the J call TRBJ2-7, with 7 bases aligning to TRBD2. This CDR3 spans 17 amino acids. Germline V gene sequence: CDR1 LGHDT, CDR2 YNNKEL (reference sequence). V lost 0 bases and J lost 1; bases outside the gene matches: 9. The DNA for the CDR3 is TGTGCCAGCAGCCAAGATCAGGGCGGGGGTCGATCCTACGAGCAGTACTTC. As protein: CASSQDQGGGRSYEQYF.

This clone appeared a single time. The rearrangement links TRBV7-9 to TRBJ1-1; 7 bases fit TRBD1. CDR1 and CDR2 (germline): SEHNR, FQNEAQ (reference sequence). The CDR3 has 16 residues. Trimming took 4 bases from V and 0 from J; bases not matched to a gene: 8. The CDR3 is CASSSDRVLLNTEAFF. The CDR3 DNA is TGTGCCAGCAGCTCCGACAGGGTTCTCTTGAACACTGAAGCTTTCTTT.

The chain employs TRBV2 and TRBJ2-5, with 8 bases fitting TRBD2. The CDR3 runs 20 residues. With 3 bases clipped from V and 0 bases from J, the junction kept 18 bases outside the gene matches. The germline V gene has CDR1 SNHLY and CDR2 FYNNEI. The CDR3 DNA follows: TGTGCCAGCAGTGACCCAGCGGGGGCCTTCCTACCCACGTACCAAGAGACCCAGTACTTC. It is translated as CASSDPAGAFLPTYQETQYF.

The V and J genes are TRBV9 and TRBJ2-1; TRBD2 matches at 9 bases. Germline CDR1 and CDR2: SGDLS and YYNGEE. V shed 0 bases, J shed 0 bases, and the junction held 4 bases outside the gene matches. The CDR3 runs 17 residues. The CDR3 spells CASSVGGSGGSYNEQFF. For the CDR3, the DNA is TGTGCCAGCAGCGTAGGGGGTAGCGGGGGCTCCTACAATGAGCAGTTCTTC. The variable domain in full, with the rest retrieved from reference TRBV9 and TRBJ2-1, is DSGVTQTPKHLITATGQRVTLRCSPRSGDLSVYWYQQSLDQGLQFLIQYYNGEERAKGNILERFSAQQFPDLHSELNLSSLELGDSALYFCASSVGGSGGSYNEQFFGPGTRLTVL.

This clone was detected a few times. The sample has other DNA sequences that encode this CDR3 too. The chain joins TRBV12-3 or TRBV12-4 to TRBJ1-2, with D possibly being TRBD1 (5 bases). The V end was cut by 2 bases, the J end by 4 bases, with 8 bases between. The CDR3 covers 13 residues. As DNA, the CDR3 is TGTGCCAGCAGTTTAAGGGGCGGCTATGGCTACACCTTC. Translation gives CASSLRGGYGYTF.

V gene TRBV3-1 (or the pseudogene TRBV3-2) combines with J gene TRBJ1-1; 9 positions agree with TRBD1. Germline V gene data show CDR1 as LGHDT and CDR2 as YNNKEL (reference sequence). The CDR3 length is 18 residues. The V and J ends lost 0 bases and 0 bases, in that order; junction bases with no gene match: 8. This CDR3 is CASSQDRGQGVVNTEAFF. The CDR3 coding sequence is TGTGCCAGCAGCCAAGATAGGGGACAGGGAGTAGTGAACACTGAAGCTTTCTTT.

The chain employs TRBV19 and TRBJ1-1; no definite D call. The CDR3 is 10 amino acids. The V gene's germline CDR1 is LNHDA and CDR2 SQIVND (reference sequence). V was clipped by 7 bases and J by 11 bases, with 11 bases between them. The DNA of the CDR3 is TGTGCCAGTACCCCCGGGGTGGCTTTCTTT. Residues: CASTPGVAFF.

The rearrangement uses TRBV24-1 and TRBJ2-1; 8 positions agree with TRBD1. Germline CDR1 and CDR2: KGHDR and SFDVKD. This CDR3 is 16 amino acids long. The J segment lost 7 bases and the V segment lost 3 bases, leaving 10 bases of the junction unmatched. The CDR3 spells CATSDKPGQARNEQFF. The CDR3, as DNA: TGTGCCACCAGTGATAAGCCGGGACAGGCGCGGAATGAGCAGTTCTTC.

This sequence joins TRBV5-6 and TRBJ1-1; 8 bases fit TRBD1. Germline V gene lookup returns CDR1 SGHDT and CDR2 YYEEEE. The V gene end was trimmed by 4 bases and the J gene end by 5 bases; junction bases not matched to a gene: 4. The CDR3 contains 13 residues. CDR3 DNA: TGTGCCAGCAGCGCCTACAGGGGGACTGAAGCTTTCTTT. Amino acid sequence: CASSAYRGTEAFF.

The J gene is TRBJ2-7, the V gene TRBV5-1; TRBD2 matches at 7 bases. Looked up from germline, CDR1 is SGHRS and CDR2 is YFSETQ. This CDR3 is built from 15 residues. V was pared by 0 bases and J by 0 bases, with 3 bases of the junction left unmatched. The CDR3 region is CASSLGLAASYEQYF. The CDR3 region has the DNA TGCGCCAGCAGCTTGGGGCTAGCGGCCTCCTACGAGCAGTACTTC. Variable domain in full (rest from reference TRBV5-1 and TRBJ2-7): KAGVTQTPRYLIKTRGQQVTLSCSPISGHRSVSWYQQTPGQGLQFLFEYFSETQRNKGNFPGRFSGRQFSNSRSEMNVSTLELGDSALYLCASSLGLAASYEQYFGPGTRLTVT.

V usage is TRBV30 and J usage is TRBJ2-7; 7 bases agree with TRBD1. The CDR3 spans 13 residues. Germline assignment: CDR1 GTSNPN and CDR2 SVGIG (reference sequence). V was clipped by 2 bases and J by 7 bases; unmatched bases: 8. The CDR3 DNA reads TGTGCCTGGAGTAGGACAGGATTGGGAGAGCAGTACTTC. Its protein product is CAWSRTGLGEQYF.

V gene TRBV29-1 combines with J gene TRBJ2-7, with a weak D call TRBD1 (6 bases). Trimming shortened V by 6 bases and J by 4 bases, and 25 bases separated the two germline ends. CDR3 length equals 16 residues. Germline V gives CDR1 SQVTM, CDR2 ANQGSEA. This chain's CDR3 is CSVKQGRGRGAYEQYF. The CDR3, as DNA: TGCAGCGTGAAACAGGGAAGGGGACGTGGGGCATACGAGCAGTACTTC.

The chain combines TRBV19 with TRBJ1-1, with a weak D call TRBD1 (6 bases). CDR3 length equals 15 residues. Trimming took off 4 bases at V and 2 bases at J, with 14 bases between the two ends. Germline assignment: CDR1 LNHDA and CDR2 SQIVND (reference sequence). The CDR3 DNA follows: TGTGCCAGTAGTAAGCGACAGGACTCCAACACTGAAGCTTTCTTT. Translated, it gives CASSKRQDSNTEAFF.

The V call is TRBV19, the J call TRBJ1-2; no firm D call. The V gene lost 6 bases and the J gene lost 0 bases, with 11 bases spanning the gap. The germline CDR1 and CDR2 sequences are LNHDA and SQIVND (reference sequence). The CDR3 has 14 residues. DNA for the CDR3: TGTGCCAGTAGGCCCGGTCGGTCTAACTATGGCTACACCTTC. Translation gives CASRPGRSNYGYTF.